Listed below are T cell receptor beta chains from one sample, sequenced in a study of blood T cell repertoires in COVID-19. Sequencing was performed with immunoSEQ multiplex PCR; in TCRdb, only in-frame clones are kept and a portion is missing. The sample lists some 350,000 clones, more than 75% occurring once. What was sequenced was PBMCs or T cells enriched from blood (not recorded which). The receptors shown here come from a woman in her twenties or thirties who had recovered from COVID-19. Both conserved end residues are part of each CDR3. A D gene is named only where the DNA matches it firmly. For some rows the clone size is stated as once, few or many, or as a class when expanded; others skip it.

-,TRBV25-1,TRBJ1-3,-,TGTGCCAGCAGTCACTTCTCAGGGGCCGGAAACACCATATATTTT,CASSHFSGAGNTIYF
-,TRBV5-1,TRBJ1-1,-,TGCGCCAGCAGCTTCACAGGGAAAGCTTTCTTT,CASSFTGKAFF
-,TRBV11-2,TRBJ1-2,TRBD1,TGTGCCAGCAGCCCCGACAGGGGGCTCGGCTACACCTTC,CASSPDRGLGYTF
-,TRBV7-9,TRBJ2-7,-,TGTGCCAGCACCATCACGGGCGAGCAGTACTTC,CASTITGEQYF
-,TRBV6-2/TRBV6-3,TRBJ1-1,-,TGTGCCAGCAGTACCTACCGATCGTTACACGGGTCGAACACTGAAGCTTTCTTT,CASSTYRSLHGSNTEAFF
-,TRBV15,TRBJ1-2,TRBD1,TGTGCCACCAGCAGAGATGGCAGGGGGGTAAACTATGGCTACACCTTC,CATSRDGRGVNYGYTF
once,TRBV30,TRBJ2-3,TRBD2,TGTGCCTGGGACCCCGGGGCGCGGGGGGGAGGGGTGGGCACAGATACGCAGTATTTT,CAWDPGARGGGVGTDTQYF
-,TRBV9,TRBJ1-1,-,TGTGCCAGCAGCGTAGGGGCGGGGGCCGACAGGAACACTGAAGCTTTCTTT,CASSVGAGADRNTEAFF
-,TRBV11-3,TRBJ1-6,-,TGTGCCAGCAGCTTAGGAGGCGATTCACCCCTCCACTTT,CASSLGGDSPLHF
-,TRBV29-1,TRBJ1-1,-,TGCAGCGTTGAAGCGGGCACTGAAGCTTTCTTT,CSVEAGTEAFF
few,TRBV6-1,TRBJ2-5,TRBD2,TGTGCCAGCAGTGAATTAGCGGGGGGGCAAGAGACCCAGTACTTC,CASSELAGGQETQYF
-,TRBV18,TRBJ1-1,-,TGTGCCAGCTCACCCCTGGGAGGGAACACTGAAGCTTTCTTT,CASSPLGGNTEAFF
-,TRBV5-1,TRBJ2-3,-,TGCGCCAGCAGCTTGCAGGGATCAGTTTCAGATACGCAGTATTTT,CASSLQGSVSDTQYF
-,TRBV28,TRBJ1-2,-,TGTGCCAGCAGCCGAGAGGGTTATGGCTACACCTTC,CASSREGYGYTF
-,TRBV6-2/TRBV6-3,TRBJ2-6,TRBD2,TGTGCCAGCAGTTACTGGGGGGGAATCGCTGGGGCCAACGTCCTGACTTTC,CASSYWGGIAGANVLTF
-,TRBV28,TRBJ1-6,TRBD1,TGTGCCAGCAGTCTGCTCCGGACAGGGGATAATTCACCCCTCCACTTT,CASSLLRTGDNSPLHF
-,TRBV7-9,TRBJ1-2,-,TGTGCCAGCAGCTTAGTCGTCTATGGCTACACCTTC,CASSLVVYGYTF
-,TRBV10-3,TRBJ2-7,TRBD1,TGTGCCATCGACATGGGACAGGGGTTAGGCGAGCAGTACTTC,CAIDMGQGLGEQYF
-,TRBV25-1,TRBJ1-2,-,TGTGCCAGCAGTGAACCGGGGGTCGATGGCTACACCTTC,CASSEPGVDGYTF
-,TRBV5-1,TRBJ2-6,TRBD2,TGCGCCAGCAGCCGTGGAGCGGGGGGGCCTGGGGCCAACGTCCTGACTTTC,CASSRGAGGPGANVLTF
-,TRBV7-9,TRBJ1-2,TRBD1,TGTGCCAGCAGCTCTTGGGACAGTGGCTATGGCTACACCTTC,CASSSWDSGYGYTF
-,TRBV5-1,TRBJ1-1,-,TGCGCCAGCAGCGAGCAGGAGAACACTGAAGCTTTCTTT,CASSEQENTEAFF
-,TRBV27,TRBJ2-7,TRBD1,TGTGCCAGCAGTCGCCCGGGACAGGGGCCCTACGAGCAGTACTTC,CASSRPGQGPYEQYF
-,TRBV28,TRBJ2-3,TRBD2,TGTGCCAGCAGTTCCCGGACTAGCGGGTACACAGATACGCAGTATTTT,CASSSRTSGYTDTQYF
-,TRBV6-1,TRBJ1-2,TRBD1,TGTGCCAGCAGTGACCCTCCGCTCCGAGGGGGCGGCTACACCTTC,CASSDPPLRGGGYTF
-,TRBV19,TRBJ1-6,TRBD1,TGTGCCAGTAGTGAACAGGGGAATTCACCCCTCCACTTT,CASSEQGNSPLHF
-,TRBV7-2,TRBJ2-3,TRBD2,TGTGCCAGCAGCCTCATTAAGACTAGCGGGGGGTTTTCAGATACGCAGTATTTT,CASSLIKTSGGFSDTQYF
-,TRBV9,TRBJ2-3,-,TGTGCCAGCAGCGTAGATGGGCAACTGGGCACAGATACGCAGTATTTT,CASSVDGQLGTDTQYF
-,TRBV29-1,TRBJ1-1,TRBD1,TGCAGCGTAGTCGTCAGGGGGCGGAACACTGAAGCTTTCTTT,CSVVVRGRNTEAFF
-,TRBV28,TRBJ1-5,-,TGTGCCAGCAGTGAAACCCATTTAAAGAGCAGCAATCAGCCCCAGCATTTT,CASSETHLKSSNQPQHF
-,TRBV4-2,TRBJ2-1,TRBD2,TGTGCCAGCAGCCCCTATCCGCCTAGCGGGGGGGTGAACAATGAGCAGTTCTTC,CASSPYPPSGGVNNEQFF
once,TRBV18,TRBJ1-3,TRBD1,TGTGCCAGCTCACGAACGATGACAGGGGGCATCTCTGGAAACACCATATATTTT,CASSRTMTGGISGNTIYF
-,TRBV6-6,TRBJ2-7,-,TGTGCCAGCACCAACGAGAAGCACCCTTCCTACGAGCAGTACTTC,CASTNEKHPSYEQYF
-,TRBV12-3/TRBV12-4,TRBJ1-2,-,TGTGCCAGCAGTTTCTTGGAGGGAAGTGGCTACACCTTC,CASSFLEGSGYTF
once,TRBV10-3,TRBJ2-1,TRBD2,TGTGCCATCAGTGATATCGGGGGGAAGTTCAATGAGCAGTTCTTC,CAISDIGGKFNEQFF
few,TRBV2,TRBJ1-1,-,TGTGCCAGCAGTAGGAGGAACACTGAAGCTTTCTTT,CASSRRNTEAFF
-,TRBV27,TRBJ2-7,-,TGTGCCAGCAGACTTGGGGGGACGGTGGGGCCCGAGCAGTACTTC,CASRLGGTVGPEQYF
-,TRBV2,TRBJ2-7,TRBD1,TGTGCCAGCAGTTGGACAGGGTCACTCTACGAGCAGTACTTC,CASSWTGSLYEQYF
once,TRBV5-1,TRBJ2-1,-,TGCGCCAGCAGCTTGGGCCTGCTCGTCGGCGGCCTAGCGAGTTTAACGTCGCCCTACAATGAGCAGTTCTTC,CASSLGLLVGGLASLTSPYNEQFF
-,TRBV28,TRBJ1-4,-,TGTGCCAGCAGTTTTCAGGCAACTAATGAAAAACTGTTTTTT,CASSFQATNEKLFF
-,TRBV12-3/TRBV12-4,TRBJ1-5,-,TGTGCCAGCAGTTTGACTCGGTTTGGTCCCCAGCATTTT,CASSLTRFGPQHF